This T cell receptor (beta chain) came from a study of naive and memory T cell subsets. The beta constant-region primer was an equimolar mix of two oligonucleotides covering TRBC1 and TRBC2. Ligated cDNA was amplified by four rounds of PCR with nested alpha and beta constant-region primers and SP2. The cDNA 3' end received a ligated single-stranded oligonucleotide carrying the SP2 primer and a 12-nucleotide UMI. Each CDR3 protein gets one entry after TCRdb re-called the UMI-ligation and nested PCR reads with MiXCR. The table includes over 100,000 distinct CDR3 sequences, around 15% detected once. This clonotype came up a few times. Its antigen is as yet unknown. Cells stained for CD3, CD4, CD8, CD45RA and CD27 were sorted into four subsets. Findings of the study overall: Possibly reflecting memory cells re-expressing CD45RA, a few larger clonotypes occurred in naive repertoires, especially CD8. Gini index rose across naive, CM, EM and EMRA in CD4 and CD8.

The source of this sequence is a human donor in good health. Sequencing used naive CD8+ T cells from blood.

The CDR3 sequence is CASSQSLVHEQYF. DNA of the CDR3: TGCGCCAGCAGCCAATCCCTCGTTCACGAGCAGTACTTC. The rearrangement joins TRBV4-3 to TRBJ2-7; D remains unclear. CDR1 and CDR2 (germline): LGHNA, YSLEER. V lost 2 bases to trimming and J lost 5 bases, with 10 bases between them. This CDR3 has 13 residues.